This TCR beta chain was recorded in a study of blood T cell repertoires in COVID-19. Study-wide context: In each case, the material was cDNA or gDNA derived from T cells, B-cell-depleted T cells, or PBMCs.

The method was immunoSEQ multiplex PCR; TCRdb's version includes in-frame clones alone and lacks a portion of them. In the table there are 70,000 to 100,000 clones, roughly 80% of which are singletons. The CDR3 covers 16 residues. V lost 3 bases to trimming and J lost 0 bases, with 10 bases between them. CDR1 and CDR2 (germline): SGHRS, YFSETQ. Sequences were obtained from peripheral blood. The receptor was isolated from a human donor in a cohort sampled during active COVID-19. The chain links TRBV5-1 to TRBJ2-6; weak D call: TRBD2 (6 bases). The CDR3 here is CASSWDGSSGANVLTF. DNA of the CDR3: TGCGCCAGCAGCTGGGACGGGAGCTCTGGGGCCAACGTCCTGACTTTC.